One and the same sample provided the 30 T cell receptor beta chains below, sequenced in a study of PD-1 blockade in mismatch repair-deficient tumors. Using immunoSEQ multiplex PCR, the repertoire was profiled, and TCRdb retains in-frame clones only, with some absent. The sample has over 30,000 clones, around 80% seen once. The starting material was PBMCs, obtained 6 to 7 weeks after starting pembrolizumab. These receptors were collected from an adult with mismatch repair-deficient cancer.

The CDR3 loop reads CATRDRFQGNTEAFF. CDR3 in DNA: TGTGCCACCAGAGACCGGTTTCAGGGGAACACTGAAGCTTTCTTT. The chain has TRBV15 and TRBJ1-1, with D perhaps matching TRBD1 (5 bases). Germline CDR1 is LNHNV and CDR2 is YYDKDF (reference sequence). V dropped 6 bases and J dropped 1 base, with 15 bases sitting between them. CDR3 size: 15 residues.

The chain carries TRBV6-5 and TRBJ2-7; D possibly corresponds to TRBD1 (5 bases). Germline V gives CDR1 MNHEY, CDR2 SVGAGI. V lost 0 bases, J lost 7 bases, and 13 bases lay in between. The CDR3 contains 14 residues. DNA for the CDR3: TGTGCCAGCAGTTACTCAAGACAGCTTTTTGAGCAGTACTTC. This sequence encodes CASSYSRQLFEQYF.

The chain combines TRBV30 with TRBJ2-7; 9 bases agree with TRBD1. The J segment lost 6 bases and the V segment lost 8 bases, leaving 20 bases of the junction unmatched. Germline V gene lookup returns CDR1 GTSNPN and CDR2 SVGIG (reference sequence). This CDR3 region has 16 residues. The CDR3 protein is CAHGRIKRTGEPEQYF. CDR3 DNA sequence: TGTGCCCACGGCCGGATAAAGCGGACAGGGGAGCCCGAGCAGTACTTC.

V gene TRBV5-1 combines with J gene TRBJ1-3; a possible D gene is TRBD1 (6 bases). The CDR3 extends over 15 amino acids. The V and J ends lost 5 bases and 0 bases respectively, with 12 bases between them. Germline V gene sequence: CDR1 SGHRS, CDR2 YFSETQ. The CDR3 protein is CASRSGTNSGNTIYF. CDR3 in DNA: TGCGCCAGCAGATCCGGGACAAACTCTGGAAACACCATATATTTT.

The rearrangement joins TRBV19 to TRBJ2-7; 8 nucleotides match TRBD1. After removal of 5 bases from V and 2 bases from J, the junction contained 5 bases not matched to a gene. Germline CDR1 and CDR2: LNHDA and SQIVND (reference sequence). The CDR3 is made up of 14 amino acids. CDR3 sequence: CASSGGQATYEQYF. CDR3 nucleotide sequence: TGTGCCAGTAGTGGGGGACAGGCGACCTACGAGCAGTACTTC. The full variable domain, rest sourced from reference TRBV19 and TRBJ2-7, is DGGITQSPKYLFRKEGQNVTLSCEQNLNHDAMYWYRQDPGQGLRLIYYSQIVNDFQKGDIAEGYSVSREKKESFPLTVTSAQKNPTAFYLCASSGGQATYEQYFGPGTRLTVT.

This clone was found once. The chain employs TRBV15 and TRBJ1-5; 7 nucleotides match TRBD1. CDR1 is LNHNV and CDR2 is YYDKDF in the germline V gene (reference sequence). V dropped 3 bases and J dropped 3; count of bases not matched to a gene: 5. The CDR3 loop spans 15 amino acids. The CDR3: CATSRVDRDNQPQHF. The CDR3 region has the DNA TGTGCCACCAGCAGGGTCGACAGGGACAATCAGCCCCAGCATTTT. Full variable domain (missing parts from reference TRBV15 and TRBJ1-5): DAMVIQNPRYQVTQFGKPVTLSCSQTLNHNVMYWYQQKSSQAPKLLFHYYDKDFNNEADTPDNFQSRRPNTSFCFLDIRSPGLGDTAMYLCATSRVDRDNQPQHFGDGTRLSIL.

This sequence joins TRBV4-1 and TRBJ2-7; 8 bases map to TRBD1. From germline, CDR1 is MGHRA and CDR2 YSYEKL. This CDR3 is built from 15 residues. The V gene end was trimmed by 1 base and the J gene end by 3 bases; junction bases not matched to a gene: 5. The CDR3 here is CASSQGTGSGYEQYF. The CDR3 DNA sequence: TGCGCCAGCAGCCAAGGGACAGGGTCGGGCTACGAGCAGTACTTC.

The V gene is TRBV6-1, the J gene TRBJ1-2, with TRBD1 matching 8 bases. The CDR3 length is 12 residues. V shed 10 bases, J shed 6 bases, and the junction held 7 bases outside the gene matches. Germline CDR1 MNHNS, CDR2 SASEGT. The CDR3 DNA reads TGTGCCACCAAAGACAGGGGCGATGGCTACACCTTC. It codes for CATKDRGDGYTF.

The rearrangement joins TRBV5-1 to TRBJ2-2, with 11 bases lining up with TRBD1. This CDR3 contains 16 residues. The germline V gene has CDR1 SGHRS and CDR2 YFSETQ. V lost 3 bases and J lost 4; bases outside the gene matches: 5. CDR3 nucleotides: TGCGCCAGCAGCTACGGACAGGGGGCTGGCACCGGGGAGCTGTTTTTT. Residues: CASSYGQGAGTGELFF.

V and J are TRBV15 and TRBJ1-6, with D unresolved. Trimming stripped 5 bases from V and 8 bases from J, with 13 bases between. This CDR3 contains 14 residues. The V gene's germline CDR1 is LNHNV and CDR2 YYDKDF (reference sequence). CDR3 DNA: TGTGCCACCAGCCCCAAGGGAGGTTATTCACCCCTCCACTTT. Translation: CATSPKGGYSPLHF. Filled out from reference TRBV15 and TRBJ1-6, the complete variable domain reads DAMVIQNPRYQVTQFGKPVTLSCSQTLNHNVMYWYQQKSSQAPKLLFHYYDKDFNNEADTPDNFQSRRPNTSFCFLDIRSPGLGDTAMYLCATSPKGGYSPLHFGNGTRLTVT.

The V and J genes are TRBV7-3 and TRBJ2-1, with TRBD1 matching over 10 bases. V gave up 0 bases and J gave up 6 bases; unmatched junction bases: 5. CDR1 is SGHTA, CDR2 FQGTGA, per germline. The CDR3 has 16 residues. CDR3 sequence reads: CASSLTYGTGVNEQFF. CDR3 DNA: TGTGCCAGCAGCTTAACGTACGGGACAGGGGTCAATGAGCAGTTCTTC.

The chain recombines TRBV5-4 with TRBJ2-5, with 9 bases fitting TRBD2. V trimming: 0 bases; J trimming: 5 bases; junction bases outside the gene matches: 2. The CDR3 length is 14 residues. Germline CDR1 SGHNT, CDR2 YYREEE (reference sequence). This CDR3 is CASSLVAGAETQYF. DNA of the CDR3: TGTGCCAGCAGCTTGGTAGCGGGAGCGGAGACCCAGTACTTC.

As DNA, the CDR3 is TGTGCCAGCAGTTCCCTCGCGGGAGCTTCTTACAATGAGCAGTTCTTC. As protein: CASSSLAGASYNEQFF. The rearrangement joins TRBV27 to TRBJ2-1, with 7 positions matching TRBD2. V gave up 4 bases and J gave up 4 bases; unmatched junction bases: 10. The V gene's germline CDR1 is MNHEY and CDR2 SMNVEV (reference sequence). There are 16 residues in the CDR3.

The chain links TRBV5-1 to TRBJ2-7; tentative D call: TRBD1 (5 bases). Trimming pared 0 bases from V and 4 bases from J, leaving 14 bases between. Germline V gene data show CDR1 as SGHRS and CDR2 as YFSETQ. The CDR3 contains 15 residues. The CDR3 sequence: CASSLDRTTLYEQYF. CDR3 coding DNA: TGCGCCAGCAGCTTGGACCGGACAACTCTTTACGAGCAGTACTTC.

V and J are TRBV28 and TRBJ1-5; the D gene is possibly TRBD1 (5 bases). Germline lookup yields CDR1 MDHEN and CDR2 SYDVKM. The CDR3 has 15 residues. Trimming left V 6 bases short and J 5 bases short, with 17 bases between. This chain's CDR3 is CASRPDIFGDQPQHF. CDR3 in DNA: TGTGCCAGCAGGCCGGACATCTTCGGAGATCAGCCCCAGCATTTT.

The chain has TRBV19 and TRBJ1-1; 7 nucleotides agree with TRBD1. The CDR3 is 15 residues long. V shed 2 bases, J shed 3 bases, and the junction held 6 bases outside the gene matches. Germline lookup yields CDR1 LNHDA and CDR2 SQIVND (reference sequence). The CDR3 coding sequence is TGTGCCAGTAGTATAAAACAGGGGACCCACACTGAAGCTTTCTTT. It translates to CASSIKQGTHTEAFF.

The CDR3 reads CASSSRTAVNEKLFF. The CDR3, as DNA: TGTGCCAGCAGTTCTAGGACAGCCGTTAATGAAAAACTGTTTTTT. The chain links TRBV27 to TRBJ1-4; TRBD1 is a possible D gene (6 bases). CDR1 is MNHEY and CDR2 is SMNVEV in the germline V gene (reference sequence). The CDR3 runs to 15 residues. The germline V and J ends were trimmed by 4 bases and 4 bases, with 13 bases remaining between them.

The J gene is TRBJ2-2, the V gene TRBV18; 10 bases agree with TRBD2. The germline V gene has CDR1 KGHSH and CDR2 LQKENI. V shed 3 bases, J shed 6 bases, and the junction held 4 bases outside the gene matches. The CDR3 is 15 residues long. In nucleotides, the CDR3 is TGTGCCAGCTCACCCACTAGCGGGATCGCCGGGGAGCTGTTTTTT. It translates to CASSPTSGIAGELFF.

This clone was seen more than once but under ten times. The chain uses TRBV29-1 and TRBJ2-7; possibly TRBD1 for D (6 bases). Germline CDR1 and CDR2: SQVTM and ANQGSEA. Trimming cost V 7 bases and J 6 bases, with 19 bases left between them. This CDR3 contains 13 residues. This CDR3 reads CSAMGHRDTEQYF. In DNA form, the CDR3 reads TGCAGCGCTATGGGACACCGAGATACCGAGCAGTACTTC.

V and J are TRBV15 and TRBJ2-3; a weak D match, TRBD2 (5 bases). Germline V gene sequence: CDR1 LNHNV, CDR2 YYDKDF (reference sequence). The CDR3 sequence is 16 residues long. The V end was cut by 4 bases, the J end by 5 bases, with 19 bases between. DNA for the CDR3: TGTGCCACCAGCACGTCCCTAGCCGGTGGGGAAGATACGCAGTATTTT. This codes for CATSTSLAGGEDTQYF.

This CDR3 is CASSLRGGNEQFF. In nucleotides, the CDR3 is TGTGCCAGCAGCTTAAGGGGGGGCAATGAGCAGTTCTTC. The rearrangement uses TRBV7-2 and TRBJ2-1, with a tentative D call TRBD2 (7 bases). V lost 2 bases, J lost 6 bases, and 8 bases lay in between. CDR1 is SGHTA and CDR2 is FQGNSA in the germline V gene. This CDR3 has 13 amino acids.

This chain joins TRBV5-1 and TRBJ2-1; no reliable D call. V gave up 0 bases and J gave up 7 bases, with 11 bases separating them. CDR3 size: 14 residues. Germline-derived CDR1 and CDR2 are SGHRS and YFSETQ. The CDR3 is CASSLGGRSNEQFF. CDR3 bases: TGCGCCAGCAGCTTGGGAGGCCGCTCTAATGAGCAGTTCTTC.

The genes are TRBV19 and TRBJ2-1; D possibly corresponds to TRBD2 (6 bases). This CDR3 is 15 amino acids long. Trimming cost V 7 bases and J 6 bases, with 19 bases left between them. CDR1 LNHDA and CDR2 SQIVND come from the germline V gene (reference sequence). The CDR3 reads CASMNPGAPANEQFF. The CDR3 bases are TGTGCCAGTATGAATCCGGGAGCGCCCGCCAATGAGCAGTTCTTC. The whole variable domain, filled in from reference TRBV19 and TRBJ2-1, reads DGGITQSPKYLFRKEGQNVTLSCEQNLNHDAMYWYRQDPGQGLRLIYYSQIVNDFQKGDIAEGYSVSREKKESFPLTVTSAQKNPTAFYLCASMNPGAPANEQFFGPGTRLTVL.

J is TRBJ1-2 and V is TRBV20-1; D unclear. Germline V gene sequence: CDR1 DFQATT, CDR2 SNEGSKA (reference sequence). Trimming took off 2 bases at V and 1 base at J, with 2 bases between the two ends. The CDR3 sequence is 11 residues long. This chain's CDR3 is CSARLNYGYTF. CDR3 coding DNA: TGCAGTGCTAGACTTAACTATGGCTACACCTTC.

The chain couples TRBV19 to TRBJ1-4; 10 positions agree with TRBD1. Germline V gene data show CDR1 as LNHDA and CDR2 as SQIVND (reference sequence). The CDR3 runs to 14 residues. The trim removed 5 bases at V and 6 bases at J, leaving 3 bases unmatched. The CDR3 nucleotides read TGTGCCAGTAGTTCGACAGGGGGCGATGAAAAACTGTTTTTT. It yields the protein CASSSTGGDEKLFF.

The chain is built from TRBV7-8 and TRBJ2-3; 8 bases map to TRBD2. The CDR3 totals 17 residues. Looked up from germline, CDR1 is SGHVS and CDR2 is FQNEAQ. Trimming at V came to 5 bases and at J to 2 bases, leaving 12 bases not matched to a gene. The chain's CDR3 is CASSLRGEAGATDTQYF. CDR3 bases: TGTGCCAGCAGCCTCCGAGGAGAAGCGGGAGCCACAGATACGCAGTATTTT.

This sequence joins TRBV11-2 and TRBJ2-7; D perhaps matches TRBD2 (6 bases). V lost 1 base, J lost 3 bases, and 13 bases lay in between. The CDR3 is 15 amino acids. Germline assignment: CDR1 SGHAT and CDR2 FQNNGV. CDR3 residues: CASSLVSSVVYEQYF. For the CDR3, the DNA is TGTGCCAGCAGCTTAGTTTCTAGCGTAGTCTACGAGCAGTACTTC.

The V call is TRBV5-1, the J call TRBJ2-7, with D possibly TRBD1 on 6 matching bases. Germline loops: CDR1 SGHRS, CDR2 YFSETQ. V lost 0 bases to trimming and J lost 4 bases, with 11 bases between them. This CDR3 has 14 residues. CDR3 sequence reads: CASSLALDSYEQYF. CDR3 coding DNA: TGCGCCAGCAGCTTGGCCCTGGACAGTTACGAGCAGTACTTC.

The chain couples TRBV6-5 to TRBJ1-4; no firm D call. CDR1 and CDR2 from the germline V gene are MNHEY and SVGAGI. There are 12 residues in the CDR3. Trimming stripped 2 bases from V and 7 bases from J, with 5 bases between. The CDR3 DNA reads TGTGCCAGCAGTTACACGCGTGAAAAACTGTTTTTT. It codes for CASSYTREKLFF.

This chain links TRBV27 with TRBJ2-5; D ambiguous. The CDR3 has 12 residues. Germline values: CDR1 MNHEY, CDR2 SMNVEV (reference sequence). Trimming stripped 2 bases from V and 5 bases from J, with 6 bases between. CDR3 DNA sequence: TGTGCCAGCAGTTTAACCGGGGAGACCCAGTACTTC. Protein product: CASSLTGETQYF.